Each of the 9 T cell receptor beta chains below was sequenced from the same sample in a study of OX40 agonist ivuxolimab in advanced cancers. The method was immunoSEQ multiplex PCR; TCRdb's version includes in-frame clones alone and lacks a portion of them. The sample lists approximately 84,000 clones; 94% were seen once. The material sequenced was CD4+ or CD8+ T cells sorted from blood, taken in a trial of the OX40 agonist ivuxolimab. The receptors originated from an adult with an advanced solid tumor such as melanoma, head and neck, liver or kidney cancer.

The rearrangement links TRBV11-2 to TRBJ2-7, with 7 bases aligning to TRBD2. There are 14 residues in the CDR3. J was trimmed by 7 bases and V by 4 bases; bases with no gene match: 10. Germline values: CDR1 SGHAT, CDR2 FQNNGV. CDR3 protein: CASSSSLGGLEQYF. The CDR3 DNA is TGTGCCAGCAGCTCCAGTCTCGGGGGGTTAGAGCAGTACTTC. Looking up the rest from reference TRBV11-2 and TRBJ2-7 gives the full variable domain: EAGVAQSPRYKIIEKRQSVAFWCNPISGHATLYWYQQILGQGPKLLIQFQNNGVVDDSQLPKDRFSAERLKGVDSTLKIQPAKLEDSAVYLCASSSSLGGLEQYFGPGTRLTVT.

The CDR3 bases are TGCGCCAGCAGCTCGGACAGTTATAATTCACCCCTCCACTTT. It is translated as CASSSDSYNSPLHF. V and J are TRBV5-1 and TRBJ1-6, with a weak D call TRBD1 (6 bases). There are 14 residues in the CDR3. V lost 3 bases and J 4 bases, leaving 8 bases between the germline ends. The germline gives CDR1 SGHRS, CDR2 YFSETQ.

The chain joins TRBV7-6 to TRBJ2-7; 9 nucleotides match TRBD1. Unmatched junction bases numbered 7, after V lost 5 bases and J lost 2 bases. Germline V CDR1 and CDR2: SGHVS, FNYEAQ. The CDR3 is made up of 15 amino acids. The chain's CDR3 is CASSPRTGAPYEQYF. CDR3 DNA: TGTGCCAGCAGCCCTCGGACAGGGGCCCCCTACGAGCAGTACTTC.

The gene calls are TRBV20-1 and TRBJ2-7, with TRBD1 as a possible D gene (5 bases). Trimming stripped 5 bases from V and 11 bases from J, with 16 bases between. The CDR3 spans 11 residues. Germline CDR1 reads DFQATT; CDR2 reads SNEGSKA (reference sequence). The CDR3 loop reads CSAGAPGFEYF. CDR3 sequence (DNA): TGCAGTGCTGGAGCGCCAGGGTTTGAGTACTTC.

The chain combines TRBV7-6 with TRBJ2-5; 7 nucleotides align to TRBD2. V shed 5 bases, J shed 2 bases, and the junction held 11 bases outside the gene matches. The CDR3 runs 16 residues. From germline, CDR1 is SGHVS and CDR2 FNYEAQ. CDR3 nucleotide sequence: TGTGCCAGCAGCAACGGGTCACTAGCGAGTCAAGAGACCCAGTACTTC. Translated: CASSNGSLASQETQYF.

V and J are TRBV2 and TRBJ1-2; D call uncertain. The CDR3 extends over 14 amino acids. Germline loops: CDR1 SNHLY, CDR2 FYNNEI. V was trimmed by 8 bases and J by 4 bases, leaving 17 bases between them. The CDR3 DNA reads TGTGCCAGCCGCTTTCCCGACCTATTCTATGGCTACACCTTC. Its protein product is CASRFPDLFYGYTF.

This chain uses TRBV6-6 with TRBJ2-7, with TRBD1 matching 8 bases. V trimming: 8 bases; J trimming: 3 bases; junction bases outside the gene matches: 3. Per the germline V gene, CDR1 is MNHNY and CDR2 is SVGAGI (reference sequence). This CDR3 contains 12 residues. The CDR3 reads CASQDRGYEQYF. The CDR3, as DNA: TGTGCCAGCCAAGACAGGGGCTACGAGCAGTACTTC.

The genes are TRBV6-1 and TRBJ2-7; D possibly corresponds to TRBD1 (5 bases). This CDR3 contains 14 residues. In germline, CDR1 is MNHNS, CDR2 SASEGT. The V end was cut by 4 bases, the J end by 1 base, with 11 bases between. The CDR3 is CASSVGHPSYEQYF. Written as DNA, the CDR3 is TGTGCCAGCAGTGTTGGACACCCGTCCTACGAGCAGTACTTC.

In this sample, this clone turned up once. V gene TRBV27 combines with J gene TRBJ2-2; 7 bases match TRBD2. CDR1 is MNHEY, CDR2 SMNVEV, per germline (reference sequence). The CDR3 contains 17 residues. The V gene end was trimmed by 4 bases and the J gene end by 1 base; junction bases not matched to a gene: 9. CDR3 protein: CASSSLRREGNTGELFF. In DNA form, the CDR3 reads TGTGCCAGCAGTTCGCTTAGAAGGGAGGGGAACACCGGGGAGCTGTTTTTT.